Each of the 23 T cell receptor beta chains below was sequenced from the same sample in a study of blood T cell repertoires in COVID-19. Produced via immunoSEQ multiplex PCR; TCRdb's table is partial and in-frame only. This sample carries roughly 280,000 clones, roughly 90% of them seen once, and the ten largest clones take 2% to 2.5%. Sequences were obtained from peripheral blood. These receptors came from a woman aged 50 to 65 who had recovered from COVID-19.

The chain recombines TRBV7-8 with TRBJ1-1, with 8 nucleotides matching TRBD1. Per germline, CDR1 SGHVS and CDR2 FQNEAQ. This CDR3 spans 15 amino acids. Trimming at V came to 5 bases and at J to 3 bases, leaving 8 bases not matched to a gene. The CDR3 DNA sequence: TGTGCCAGCAGCCCCCGACAGGGGAAGGACACTGAAGCTTTCTTT. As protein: CASSPRQGKDTEAFF. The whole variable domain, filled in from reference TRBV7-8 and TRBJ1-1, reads GAGVSQSPRYKVAKRGQDVALRCDPISGHVSLFWYQQALGQGPEFLTYFQNEAQLDKSGLPSDRFFAERPEGSVSTLKIQRTQQEDSAVYLCASSPRQGKDTEAFFGQGTRLTVV.

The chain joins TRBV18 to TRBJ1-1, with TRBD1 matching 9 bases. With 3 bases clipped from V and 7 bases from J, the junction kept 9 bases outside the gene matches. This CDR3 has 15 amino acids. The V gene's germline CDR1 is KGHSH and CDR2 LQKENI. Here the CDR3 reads CASSPVGTGPYEAFF. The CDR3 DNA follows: TGTGCCAGCTCACCGGTGGGGACAGGGCCGTATGAAGCTTTCTTT.

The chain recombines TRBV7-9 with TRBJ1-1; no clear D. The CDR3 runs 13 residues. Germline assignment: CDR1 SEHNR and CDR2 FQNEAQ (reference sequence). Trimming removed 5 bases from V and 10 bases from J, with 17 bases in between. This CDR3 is CASSPPTWSRAFF. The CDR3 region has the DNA TGTGCCAGCAGCCCCCCAACGTGGAGCCGAGCTTTCTTT.

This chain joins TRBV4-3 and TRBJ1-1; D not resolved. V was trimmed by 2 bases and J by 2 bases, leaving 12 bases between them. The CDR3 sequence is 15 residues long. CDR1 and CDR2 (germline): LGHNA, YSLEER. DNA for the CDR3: TGCGCCAGCAGCCAATATCGGCAGGTTAACACTGAAGCTTTCTTT. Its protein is CASSQYRQVNTEAFF.

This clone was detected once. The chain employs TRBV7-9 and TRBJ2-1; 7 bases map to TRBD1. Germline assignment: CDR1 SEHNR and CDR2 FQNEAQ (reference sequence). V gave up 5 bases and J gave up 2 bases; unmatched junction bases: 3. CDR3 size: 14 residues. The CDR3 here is CASSPGGTYNEQFF. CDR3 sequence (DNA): TGTGCCAGCAGCCCAGGGGGAACCTACAATGAGCAGTTCTTC.

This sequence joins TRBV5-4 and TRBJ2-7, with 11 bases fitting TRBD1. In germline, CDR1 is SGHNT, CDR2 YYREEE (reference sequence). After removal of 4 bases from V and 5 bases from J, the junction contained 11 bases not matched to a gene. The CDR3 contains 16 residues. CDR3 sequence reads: CASSPLVDRGRDEQYF. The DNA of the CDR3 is TGTGCCAGCAGCCCCCTCGTGGACAGGGGGCGCGACGAGCAGTACTTC.

CDR3 nucleotide sequence: TGTGCCAGCAGGGGAGGAGGCAACACTGAAGCTTTCTTT. Amino acids: CASRGGGNTEAFF. The genes are TRBV13 and TRBJ1-1; D not resolved. Germline CDR1 and CDR2: PRHDT and FYEKMQ (reference sequence). This CDR3 region has 13 residues. The V end was cut by 6 bases, the J end by 2 bases, with 10 bases between.

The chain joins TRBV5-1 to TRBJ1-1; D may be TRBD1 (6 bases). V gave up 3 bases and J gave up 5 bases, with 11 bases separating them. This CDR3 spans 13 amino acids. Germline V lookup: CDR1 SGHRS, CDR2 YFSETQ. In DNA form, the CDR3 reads TGCGCCAGCAGCTCAAATCAGGGGACTGAAGCTTTCTTT. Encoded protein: CASSSNQGTEAFF.

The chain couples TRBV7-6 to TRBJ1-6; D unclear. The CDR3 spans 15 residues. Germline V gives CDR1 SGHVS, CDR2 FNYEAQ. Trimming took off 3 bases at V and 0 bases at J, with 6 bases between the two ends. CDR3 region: CASSLLSSYNSPLHF. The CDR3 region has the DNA TGTGCCAGCAGCTTGTTGAGCTCCTATAATTCACCCCTCCACTTT.

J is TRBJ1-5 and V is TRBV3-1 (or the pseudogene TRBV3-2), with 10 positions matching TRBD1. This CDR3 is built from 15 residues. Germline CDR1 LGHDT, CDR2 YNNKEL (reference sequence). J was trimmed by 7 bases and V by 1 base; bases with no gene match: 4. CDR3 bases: TGTGCCAGCAGCCAAGGACAGGGGGCCCGGCAGCCCCAGCATTTT. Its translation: CASSQGQGARQPQHF.

CDR3 residues: CASSLVATGISYEQYF. CDR3 nucleotide sequence: TGTGCCAGCAGCTTGGTCGCCACAGGGATATCCTACGAGCAGTACTTC. The rearrangement uses TRBV5-6 and TRBJ2-7; perhaps TRBD1 as D (6 bases). The CDR3 extends over 16 amino acids. Trimming shortened V by 0 bases and J by 1 base, and 14 bases separated the two germline ends. CDR1 is SGHDT and CDR2 is YYEEEE in the germline V gene.

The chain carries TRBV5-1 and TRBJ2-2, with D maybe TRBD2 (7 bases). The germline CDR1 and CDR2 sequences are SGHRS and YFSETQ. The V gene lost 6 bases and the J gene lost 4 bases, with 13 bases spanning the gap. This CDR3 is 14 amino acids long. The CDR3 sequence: CASKGVAGTGELFF. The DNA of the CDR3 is TGCGCCAGCAAGGGGGTAGCGGGCACCGGGGAGCTGTTTTTT.

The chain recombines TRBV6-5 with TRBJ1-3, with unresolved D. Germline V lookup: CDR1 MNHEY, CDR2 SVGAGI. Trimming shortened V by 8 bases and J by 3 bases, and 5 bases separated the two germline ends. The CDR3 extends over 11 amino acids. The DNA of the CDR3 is TGTGCCAGCCATGTTGGAAACACCATATATTTT. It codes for CASHVGNTIYF.

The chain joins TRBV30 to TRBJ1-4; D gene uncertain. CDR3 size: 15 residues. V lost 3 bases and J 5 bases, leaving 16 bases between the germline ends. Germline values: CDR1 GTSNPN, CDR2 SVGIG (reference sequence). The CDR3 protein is CAWSVVEGRNEKLFF. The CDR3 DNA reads TGTGCCTGGAGCGTTGTCGAGGGAAGGAATGAAAAACTGTTTTTT. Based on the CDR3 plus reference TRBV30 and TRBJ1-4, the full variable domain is SQTIHQWPATLVQPVGSPLSLECTVEGTSNPNLYWYRQAAGRGLQLLFYSVGIGQISSEVPQNLSASRPQDRQFILSSKKLLLSDSGFYLCAWSVVEGRNEKLFFGSGTQLSVL.

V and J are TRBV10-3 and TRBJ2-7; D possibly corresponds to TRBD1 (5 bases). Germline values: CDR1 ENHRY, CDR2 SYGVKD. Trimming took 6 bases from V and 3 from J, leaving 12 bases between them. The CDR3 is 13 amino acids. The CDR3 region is CAIRGPGYYEQYF. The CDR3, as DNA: TGTGCCATCAGAGGACCAGGGTACTACGAGCAGTACTTC.

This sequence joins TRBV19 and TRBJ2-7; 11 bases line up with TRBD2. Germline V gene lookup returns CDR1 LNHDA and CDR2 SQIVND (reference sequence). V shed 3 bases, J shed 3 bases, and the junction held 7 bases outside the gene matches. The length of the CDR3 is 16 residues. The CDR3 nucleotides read TGTGCCAGTAGTATCCGTCATAGCGGGGGGGACTACGAGCAGTACTTC. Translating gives CASSIRHSGGDYEQYF.

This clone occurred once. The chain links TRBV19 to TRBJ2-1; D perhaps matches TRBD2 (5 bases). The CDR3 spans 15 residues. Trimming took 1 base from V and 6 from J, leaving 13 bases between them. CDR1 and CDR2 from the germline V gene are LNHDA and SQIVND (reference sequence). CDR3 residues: CASSIGRGYFNEQFF. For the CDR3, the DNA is TGTGCCAGTAGTATAGGAAGAGGGTACTTCAATGAGCAGTTCTTC.

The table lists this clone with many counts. The CDR3 DNA reads TGTGCCACCAGTGCCCCGGGGTGGGTGAATGAGCAGTTCTTC. This sequence encodes CATSAPGWVNEQFF. The gene calls are TRBV24-1 and TRBJ2-1; possibly TRBD2 for D (5 bases). With 5 bases removed from V and 7 bases from J, the gap between germline ends came to 14 bases. CDR1 KGHDR and CDR2 SFDVKD come from the germline V gene. The CDR3 runs 14 residues.

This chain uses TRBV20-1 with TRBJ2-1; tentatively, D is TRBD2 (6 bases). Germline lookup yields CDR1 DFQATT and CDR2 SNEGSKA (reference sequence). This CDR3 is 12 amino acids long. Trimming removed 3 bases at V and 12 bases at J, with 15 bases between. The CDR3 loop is CSASYRELAQFF. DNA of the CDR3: TGCAGTGCTAGTTATCGGGAGCTTGCGCAGTTCTTC.

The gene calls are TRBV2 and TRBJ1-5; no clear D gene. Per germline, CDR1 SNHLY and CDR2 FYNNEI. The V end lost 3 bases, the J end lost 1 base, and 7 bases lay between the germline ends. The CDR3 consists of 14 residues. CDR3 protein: CASSDVSSNQPQHF. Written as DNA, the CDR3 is TGTGCCAGCAGTGACGTTAGCAGCAATCAGCCCCAGCATTTT.

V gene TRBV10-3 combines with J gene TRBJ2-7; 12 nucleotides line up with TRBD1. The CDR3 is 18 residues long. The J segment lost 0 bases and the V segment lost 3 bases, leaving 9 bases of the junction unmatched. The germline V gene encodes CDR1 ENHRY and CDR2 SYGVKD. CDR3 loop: CAISDTGTGGESSYEQYF. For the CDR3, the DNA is TGTGCCATCAGTGACACCGGGACAGGGGGCGAGAGCTCCTACGAGCAGTACTTC.

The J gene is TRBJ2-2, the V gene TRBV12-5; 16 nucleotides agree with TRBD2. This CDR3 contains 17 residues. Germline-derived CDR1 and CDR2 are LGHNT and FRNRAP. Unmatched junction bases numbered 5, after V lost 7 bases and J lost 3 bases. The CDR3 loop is CASAPGTSGGDTGELFF. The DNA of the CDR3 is TGTGCTAGTGCCCCTGGGACTAGCGGGGGGGACACCGGGGAGCTGTTTTTT.

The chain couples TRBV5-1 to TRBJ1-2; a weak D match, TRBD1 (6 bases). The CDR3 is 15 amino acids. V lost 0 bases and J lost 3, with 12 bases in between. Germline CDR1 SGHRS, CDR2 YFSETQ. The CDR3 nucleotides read TGCGCCAGCAGCTTGGCGGGGGGCCGAGACTATGGCTACACCTTC. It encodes CASSLAGGRDYGYTF.